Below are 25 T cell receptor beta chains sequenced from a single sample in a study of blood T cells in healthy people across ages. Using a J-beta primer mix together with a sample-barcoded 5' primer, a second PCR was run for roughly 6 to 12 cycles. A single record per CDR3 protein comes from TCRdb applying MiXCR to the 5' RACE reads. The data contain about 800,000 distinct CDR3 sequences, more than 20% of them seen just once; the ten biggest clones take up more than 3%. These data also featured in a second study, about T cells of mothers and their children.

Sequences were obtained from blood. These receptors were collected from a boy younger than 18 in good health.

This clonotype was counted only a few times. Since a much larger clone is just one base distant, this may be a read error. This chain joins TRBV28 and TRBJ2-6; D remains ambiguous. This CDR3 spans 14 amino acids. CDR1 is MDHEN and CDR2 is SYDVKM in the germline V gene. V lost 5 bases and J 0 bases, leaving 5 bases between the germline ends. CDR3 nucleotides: TGTGCCAGCAGTGCCCCCTCTGGGGCCAACGTCCTGACTTTC. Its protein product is CASSAPSGANVLTF.

CDR3 loop: CASSGDLAASPLHF. The CDR3 DNA follows: TGCGCCAGCAGCGGTGACCTCGCCGCCTCACCCCTCCACTTT. The rearrangement links TRBV5-1 to TRBJ1-6; D is undetermined. CDR3 length: 14 amino acids. Trimming shortened V by 4 bases and J by 10 bases, and 15 bases separated the two germline ends. Germline-derived CDR1 and CDR2 are SGHRS and YFSETQ.

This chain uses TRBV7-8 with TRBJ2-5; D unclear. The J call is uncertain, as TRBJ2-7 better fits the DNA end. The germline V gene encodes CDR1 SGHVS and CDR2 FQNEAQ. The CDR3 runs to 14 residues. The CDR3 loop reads CASSLGGSADEQYF. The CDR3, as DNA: TGTGCCAGCAGCTTAGGCGGCAGTGCCGACGAGCAGTACTTC.

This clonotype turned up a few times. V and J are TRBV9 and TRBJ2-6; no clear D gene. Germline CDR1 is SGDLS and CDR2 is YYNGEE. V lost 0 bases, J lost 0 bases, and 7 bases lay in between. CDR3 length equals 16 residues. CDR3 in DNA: TGTGCCAGCAGCGTAGGAGCGAGCTCTGGGGCCAACGTCCTGACTTTC. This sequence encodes CASSVGASSGANVLTF.

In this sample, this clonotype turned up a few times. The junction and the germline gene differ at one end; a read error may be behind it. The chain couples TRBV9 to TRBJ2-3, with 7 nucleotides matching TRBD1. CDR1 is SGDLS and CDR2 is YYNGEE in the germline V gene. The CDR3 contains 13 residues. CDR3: CASSVEGANTQCF. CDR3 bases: TGTGCCAGCAGCGTAGAGGGGGCGAATACGCAGTGTTTT.

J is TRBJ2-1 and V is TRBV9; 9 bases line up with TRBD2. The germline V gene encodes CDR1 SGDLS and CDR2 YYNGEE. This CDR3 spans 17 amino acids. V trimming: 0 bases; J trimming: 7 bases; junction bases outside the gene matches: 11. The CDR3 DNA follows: TGTGCCAGCAGCGTAGGATCTTTAGCGGGGGTGACGAATGAGCAGTTCTTC. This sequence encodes CASSVGSLAGVTNEQFF.

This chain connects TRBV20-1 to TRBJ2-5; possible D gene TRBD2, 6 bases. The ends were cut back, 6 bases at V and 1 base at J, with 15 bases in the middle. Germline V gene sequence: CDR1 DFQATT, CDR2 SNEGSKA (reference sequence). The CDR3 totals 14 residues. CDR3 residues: CSAKKKLAQETQYF. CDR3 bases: TGCAGTGCAAAGAAAAAACTAGCCCAAGAGACCCAGTACTTC.

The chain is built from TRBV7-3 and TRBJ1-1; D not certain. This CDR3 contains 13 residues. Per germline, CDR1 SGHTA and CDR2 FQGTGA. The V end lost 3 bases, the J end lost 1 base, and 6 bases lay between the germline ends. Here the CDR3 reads CASSFMGNTEAFF. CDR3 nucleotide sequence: TGTGCCAGCAGCTTCATGGGGAACACTGAAGCTTTCTTT.

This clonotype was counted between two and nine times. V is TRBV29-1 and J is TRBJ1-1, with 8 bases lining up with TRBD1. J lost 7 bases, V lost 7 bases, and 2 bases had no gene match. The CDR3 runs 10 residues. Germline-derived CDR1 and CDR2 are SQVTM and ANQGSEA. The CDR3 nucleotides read TGCAGCGCCGGACAGGGTGAAGCTTTCTTT. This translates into CSAGQGEAFF.

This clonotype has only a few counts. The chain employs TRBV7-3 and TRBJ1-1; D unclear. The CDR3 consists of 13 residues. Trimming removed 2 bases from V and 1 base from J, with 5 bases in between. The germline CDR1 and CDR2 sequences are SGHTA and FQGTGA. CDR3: CASSLRKNTEAFF. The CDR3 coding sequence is TGTGCCAGCAGCTTACGCAAGAACACTGAAGCTTTCTTT.

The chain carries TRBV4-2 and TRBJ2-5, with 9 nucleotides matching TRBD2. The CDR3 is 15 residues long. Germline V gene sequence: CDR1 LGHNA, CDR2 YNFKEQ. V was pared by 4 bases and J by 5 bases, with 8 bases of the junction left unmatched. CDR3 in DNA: TGTGCCAGCAGCCCATTAGCGGGAGAATGGGAGACCCAGTACTTC. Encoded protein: CASSPLAGEWETQYF.

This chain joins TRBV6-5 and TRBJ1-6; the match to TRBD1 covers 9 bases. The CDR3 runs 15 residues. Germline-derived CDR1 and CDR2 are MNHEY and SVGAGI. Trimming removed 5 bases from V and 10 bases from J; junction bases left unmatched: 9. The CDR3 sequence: CASSRSGDRVSPLHF. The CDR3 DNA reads TGTGCCAGCAGTCGCTCCGGGGACAGGGTCTCACCCCTCCACTTT.

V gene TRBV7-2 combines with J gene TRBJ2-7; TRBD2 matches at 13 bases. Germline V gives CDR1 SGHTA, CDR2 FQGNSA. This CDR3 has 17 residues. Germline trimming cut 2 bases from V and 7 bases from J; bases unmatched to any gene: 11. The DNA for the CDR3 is TGTGCCAGCAGCTTAAAACCGGGACTAGCGGGATCTGGTGAGCAGTACTTC. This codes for CASSLKPGLAGSGEQYF.

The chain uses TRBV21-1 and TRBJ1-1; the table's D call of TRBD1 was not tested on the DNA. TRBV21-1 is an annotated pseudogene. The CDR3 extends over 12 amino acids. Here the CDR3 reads CASAGTAIEAFF. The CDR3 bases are TGTGCCAGCGCTGGGACAGCGATTGAAGCTTTCTTT.

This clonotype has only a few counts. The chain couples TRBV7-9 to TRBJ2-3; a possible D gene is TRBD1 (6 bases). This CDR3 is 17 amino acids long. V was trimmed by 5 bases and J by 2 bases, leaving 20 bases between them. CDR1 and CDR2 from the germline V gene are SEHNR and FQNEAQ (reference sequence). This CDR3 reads CASSPSQAGGHTDTQYF. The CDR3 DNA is TGTGCCAGCAGCCCATCTCAGGCTGGGGGACACACAGATACGCAGTATTTT. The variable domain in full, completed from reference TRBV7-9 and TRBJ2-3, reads DTGVSQNPRHKITKRGQNVTFRCDPISEHNRLYWYRQTLGQGPEFLTYFQNEAQLEKSRLLSDRFSAERPKGSFSTLEIQRTEQGDSAMYLCASSPSQAGGHTDTQYFGPGTRLTVL.

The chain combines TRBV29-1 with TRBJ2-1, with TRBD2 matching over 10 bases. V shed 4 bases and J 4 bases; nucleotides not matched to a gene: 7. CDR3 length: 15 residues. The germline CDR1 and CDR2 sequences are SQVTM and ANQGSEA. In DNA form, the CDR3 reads TGCAGCGTTGTACTAGCGGGAAGGATGTACAATGAGCAGTTCTTC. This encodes CSVVLAGRMYNEQFF.

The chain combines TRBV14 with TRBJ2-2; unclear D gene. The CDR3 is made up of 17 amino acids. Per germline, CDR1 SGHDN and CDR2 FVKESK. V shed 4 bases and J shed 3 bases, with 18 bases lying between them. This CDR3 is CASSLPSFAADTGELFF. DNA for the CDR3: TGTGCCAGCAGCCTACCCTCGTTTGCGGCTGACACCGGGGAGCTGTTTTTT.

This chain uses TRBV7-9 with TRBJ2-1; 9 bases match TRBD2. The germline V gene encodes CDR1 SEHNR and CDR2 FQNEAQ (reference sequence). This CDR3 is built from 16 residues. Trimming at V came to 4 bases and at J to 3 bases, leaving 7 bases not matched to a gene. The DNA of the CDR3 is TGTGCCAGCAGCTCCGCTAGCGGGACATTCTACAATGAGCAGTTCTTC. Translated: CASSSASGTFYNEQFF.

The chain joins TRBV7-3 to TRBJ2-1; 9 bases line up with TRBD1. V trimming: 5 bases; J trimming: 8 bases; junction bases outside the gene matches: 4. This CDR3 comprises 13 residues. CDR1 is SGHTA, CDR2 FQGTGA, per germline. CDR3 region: CASSRDREDEQFF. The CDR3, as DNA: TGTGCCAGCAGCCGGGACAGGGAGGATGAGCAGTTCTTC.

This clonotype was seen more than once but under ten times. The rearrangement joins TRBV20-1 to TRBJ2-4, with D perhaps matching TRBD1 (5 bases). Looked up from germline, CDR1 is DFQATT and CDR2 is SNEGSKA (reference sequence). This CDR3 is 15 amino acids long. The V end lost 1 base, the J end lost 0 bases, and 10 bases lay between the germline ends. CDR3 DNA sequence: TGCAGTGCTAGAGCCCAGGGATTAGCCAAAAACATTCAGTACTTC. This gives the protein CSARAQGLAKNIQYF.

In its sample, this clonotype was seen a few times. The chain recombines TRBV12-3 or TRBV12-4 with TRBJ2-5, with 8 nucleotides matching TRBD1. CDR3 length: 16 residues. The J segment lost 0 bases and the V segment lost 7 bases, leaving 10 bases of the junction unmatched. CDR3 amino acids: CASTDGRGPYQETQYF. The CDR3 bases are TGTGCCAGCACCGACGGCAGGGGGCCCTACCAAGAGACCCAGTACTTC.

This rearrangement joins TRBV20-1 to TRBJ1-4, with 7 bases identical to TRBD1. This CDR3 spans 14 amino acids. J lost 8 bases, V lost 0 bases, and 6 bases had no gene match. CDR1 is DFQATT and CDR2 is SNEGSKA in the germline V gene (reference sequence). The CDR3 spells CSARDSRGLEKLFF. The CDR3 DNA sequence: TGCAGTGCTAGAGATTCCAGGGGGTTAGAAAAACTGTTTTTT.

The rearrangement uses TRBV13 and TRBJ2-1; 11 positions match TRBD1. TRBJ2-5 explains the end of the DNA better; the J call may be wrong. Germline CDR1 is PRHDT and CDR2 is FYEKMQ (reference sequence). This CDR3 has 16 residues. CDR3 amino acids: CASSLGQGAPRETQYF. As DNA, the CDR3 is TGTGCCAGCAGCCTCGGACAGGGGGCGCCCCGAGAGACCCAGTACTTC.

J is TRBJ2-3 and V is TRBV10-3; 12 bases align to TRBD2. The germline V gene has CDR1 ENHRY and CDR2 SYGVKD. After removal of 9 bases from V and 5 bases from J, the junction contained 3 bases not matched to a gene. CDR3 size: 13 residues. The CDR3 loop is CAIRLAGVDTQYF. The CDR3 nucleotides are TGTGCCATAAGACTAGCGGGAGTAGATACGCAGTATTTT.

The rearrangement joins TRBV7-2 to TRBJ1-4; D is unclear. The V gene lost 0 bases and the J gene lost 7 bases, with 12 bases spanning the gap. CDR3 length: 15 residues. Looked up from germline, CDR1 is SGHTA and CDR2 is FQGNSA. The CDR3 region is CASSLAGIQAEKLFF. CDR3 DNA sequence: TGTGCCAGCAGCTTAGCGGGTATCCAAGCTGAAAAACTGTTTTTT.